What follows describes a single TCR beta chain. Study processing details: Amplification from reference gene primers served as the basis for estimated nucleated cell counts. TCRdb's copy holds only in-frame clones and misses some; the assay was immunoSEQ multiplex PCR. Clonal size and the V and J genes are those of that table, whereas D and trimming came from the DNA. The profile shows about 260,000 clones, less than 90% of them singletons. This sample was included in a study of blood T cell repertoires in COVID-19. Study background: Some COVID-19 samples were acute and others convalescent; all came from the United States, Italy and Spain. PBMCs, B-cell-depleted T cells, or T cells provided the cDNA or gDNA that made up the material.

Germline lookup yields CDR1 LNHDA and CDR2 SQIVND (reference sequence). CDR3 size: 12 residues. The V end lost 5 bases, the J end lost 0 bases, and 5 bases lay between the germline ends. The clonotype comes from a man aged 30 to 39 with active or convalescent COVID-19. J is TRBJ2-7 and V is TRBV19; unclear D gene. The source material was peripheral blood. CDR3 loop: CASSGTSYEQYF. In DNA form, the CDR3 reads TGTGCCAGTAGTGGCACCTCCTACGAGCAGTACTTC.